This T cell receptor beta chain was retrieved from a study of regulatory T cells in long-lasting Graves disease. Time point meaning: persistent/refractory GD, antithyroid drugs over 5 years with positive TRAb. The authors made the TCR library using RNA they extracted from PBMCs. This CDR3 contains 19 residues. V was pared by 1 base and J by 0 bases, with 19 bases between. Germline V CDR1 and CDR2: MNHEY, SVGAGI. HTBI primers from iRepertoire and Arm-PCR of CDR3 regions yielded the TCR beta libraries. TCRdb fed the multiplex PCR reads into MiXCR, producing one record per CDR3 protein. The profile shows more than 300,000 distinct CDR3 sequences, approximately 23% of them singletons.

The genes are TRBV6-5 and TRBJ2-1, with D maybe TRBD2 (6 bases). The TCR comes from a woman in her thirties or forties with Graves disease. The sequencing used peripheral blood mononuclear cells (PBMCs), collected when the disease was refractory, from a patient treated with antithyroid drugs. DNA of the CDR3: TGTGCCAGCAGTTACTTGGTGACCGGAGGGACGAGCTCCTACAATGAGCAGTTCTTC. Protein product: CASSYLVTGGTSSYNEQFF.